This T cell receptor (beta chain) was recorded in a study of T-cell reconstitution after alpha-beta-depleted transplantation in children. For TCRbeta, the library was prepared with unique molecular identifiers. TCRdb reprocessed the PCR reads with MiXCR, giving one entry per CDR3 protein. The sample has over 400,000 distinct CDR3 sequences, around 46% seen once; the top ten hold roughly 27%. The V gene's germline CDR1 is LGHNA and CDR2 YNFKEQ. V lost 0 bases to trimming and J lost 7 bases, with 18 bases between them. The CDR3 is made up of 16 amino acids. The clonotype was recovered from a girl aged 2 to 10 with aplastic anemia, due to receive a stem cell transplant. V is TRBV4-2 and J is TRBJ2-5; tentatively, D is TRBD2 (6 bases). The sample was PBMCs, taken before TCRalphabeta/CD19-depleted stem cell transplant. The CDR3: CASSQDVGGAMGTQYF. The DNA for the CDR3 is TGTGCCAGCAGCCAAGATGTAGGCGGGGCAATGGGGACCCAGTACTTC.